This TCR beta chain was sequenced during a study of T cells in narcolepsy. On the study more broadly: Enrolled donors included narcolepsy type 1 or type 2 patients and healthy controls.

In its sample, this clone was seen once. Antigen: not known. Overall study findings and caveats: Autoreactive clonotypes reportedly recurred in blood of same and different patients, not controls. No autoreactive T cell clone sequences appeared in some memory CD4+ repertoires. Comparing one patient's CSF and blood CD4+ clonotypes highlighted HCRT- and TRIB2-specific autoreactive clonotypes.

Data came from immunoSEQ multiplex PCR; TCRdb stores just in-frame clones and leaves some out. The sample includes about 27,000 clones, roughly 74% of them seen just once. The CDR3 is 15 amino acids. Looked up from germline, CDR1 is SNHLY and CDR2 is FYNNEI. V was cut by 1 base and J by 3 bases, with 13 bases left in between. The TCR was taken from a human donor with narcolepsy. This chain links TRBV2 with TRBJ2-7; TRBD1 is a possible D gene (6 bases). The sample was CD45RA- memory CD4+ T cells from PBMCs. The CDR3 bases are TGTGCCAGCAGTGAAGTGGCAGGGGAGAACTACGAGCAGTACTTC. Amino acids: CASSEVAGENYEQYF.